Below are 18 T cell receptor beta chains sequenced from a single sample in a study of PD-1 blockade in classical Hodgkin lymphoma. Profiling relied on immunoSEQ multiplex PCR, and the TCRdb table lists in-frame clones only, not all of them. The sample holds some 26,000 clones, 94% seen once. Time point specified: newly diagnosed, previously untreated cHL patient sample. Source material: peripheral blood mononuclear cells (PBMCs). The receptors here all came from a human donor with classical Hodgkin lymphoma.

The chain is built from TRBV19 and TRBJ1-1; possibly TRBD1 for D (5 bases). The V and J ends lost 3 bases and 1 base respectively, with 6 bases between them. The V gene's germline CDR1 is LNHDA and CDR2 SQIVND (reference sequence). The CDR3 spans 13 residues. In DNA form, the CDR3 reads TGTGCCAGTAGTATCGGGGGGAACACTGAAGCTTTCTTT. Translated, it gives CASSIGGNTEAFF.

The chain is built from TRBV5-6 and TRBJ2-2; no definite D call. The germline V and J ends were trimmed by 2 bases and 2 bases, with 4 bases remaining between them. The V gene's germline CDR1 is SGHDT and CDR2 YYEEEE. The CDR3 contains 13 residues. The CDR3 spells CASSLVNTGELFF. The DNA of the CDR3 is TGTGCCAGCAGCTTAGTAAACACCGGGGAGCTGTTTTTT.

J is TRBJ1-5 and V is TRBV28; unclear D gene. V lost 5 bases and J 2 bases, leaving 13 bases between the germline ends. The CDR3 spans 15 residues. Germline assignment: CDR1 MDHEN and CDR2 SYDVKM. In DNA, the CDR3 is TGTGCCAGCAGTCCGTCCCTCTCGGGCAATCAGCCCCAGCATTTT. Protein sequence: CASSPSLSGNQPQHF.

The V and J genes are TRBV7-9 and TRBJ2-7, with 10 bases identical to TRBD1. Germline-derived CDR1 and CDR2 are SEHNR and FQNEAQ (reference sequence). CDR3 length: 13 residues. The V gene end was trimmed by 6 bases and the J gene end by 6 bases; junction bases not matched to a gene: 5. CDR3 sequence reads: CASRAGTGVEQYF. CDR3 bases: TGTGCCAGCAGGGCCGGGACAGGGGTCGAGCAGTACTTC.

The V gene is TRBV4-3, the J gene TRBJ2-3, with 12 positions matching TRBD2. Germline assignment: CDR1 LGHNA and CDR2 YSLEER. The CDR3 is 17 amino acids. Trimming at V came to 0 bases and at J to 7 bases, leaving 8 bases not matched to a gene. The CDR3 sequence is CASSQDLAGGLINTQYF. CDR3 nucleotides: TGCGCCAGCAGCCAAGATCTAGCGGGGGGGCTTATAAATACGCAGTATTTT.

Here the CDR3 DNA reads TGTGCCAGCAGCTTAGCGTCGGGGGACGAGCAGTACTTC. Translated, it gives CASSLASGDEQYF. The rearrangement joins TRBV7-2 to TRBJ2-7, with a weak D call TRBD2 (6 bases). The CDR3 contains 13 residues. The germline V and J ends were trimmed by 0 bases and 5 bases, with 8 bases remaining between them. Germline V gene data show CDR1 as SGHTA and CDR2 as FQGNSA.

This chain uses TRBV27 with TRBJ1-1; possibly TRBD1 for D (5 bases). The germline CDR1 and CDR2 sequences are MNHEY and SMNVEV (reference sequence). V dropped 8 bases and J dropped 4 bases, with 17 bases sitting between them. CDR3 size: 14 residues. The CDR3 loop reads CASRPGGSGTEAFF. The CDR3 nucleotides are TGTGCCAGCCGCCCCGGGGGATCGGGCACTGAAGCTTTCTTT.

This chain joins TRBV6-1 and TRBJ1-1; tentatively, D is TRBD1 (5 bases). The CDR3 spans 15 residues. V was pared by 5 bases and J by 3 bases, with 16 bases between. Germline assignment: CDR1 MNHNS and CDR2 SASEGT. CDR3 in DNA: TGTGCCAGCAGTTTCCGGGGGAGGGCGTACACTGAAGCTTTCTTT. Protein: CASSFRGRAYTEAFF.

This rearrangement joins TRBV2 to TRBJ2-5; 9 bases agree with TRBD2. Trimming cost V 2 bases and J 5 bases; bases outside gene matches: 9. CDR1 is SNHLY, CDR2 FYNNEI, per germline. The CDR3 loop spans 16 amino acids. The CDR3 reads CASSERVVAGEETQYF. The CDR3 DNA is TGTGCCAGCAGTGAAAGGGTGGTAGCGGGAGAGGAGACCCAGTACTTC. Variable domain in full (rest from reference TRBV2 and TRBJ2-5): EPEVTQTPSHQVTQMGQEVILRCVPISNHLYFYWYRQILGQKVEFLVSFYNNEISEKSEIFDDQFSVERPDGSNFTLKIRSTKLEDSAMYFCASSERVVAGEETQYFGPGTRLLVL.

This clone was detected only once. The genes are TRBV6-6 and TRBJ2-7; TRBD1 or TRBD2 may be the D gene (5 bases each). The CDR3 contains 13 residues. Between the trimmed V and J ends, which lost 7 bases and 0 bases, there was a span of 10 bases. Germline values: CDR1 MNHNY, CDR2 SVGAGI (reference sequence). CDR3 nucleotides: TGTGCCAGCAACCAAGGGACCTCCTACGAGCAGTACTTC. Translated, it gives CASNQGTSYEQYF.

This chain links TRBV21-1 with TRBJ2-7; the tabulated D call, TRBD2, remains unverified against the DNA. TRBV21-1 is described as a pseudogene. This CDR3 comprises 17 residues. This CDR3 reads CASSKRRLGSNPYEQYF. CDR3 nucleotides: TGTGCCAGCAGCAAAAGACGACTCGGGAGTAATCCCTACGAGCAGTACTTC.

This chain joins TRBV28 and TRBJ2-3; 7 nucleotides line up with TRBD2. CDR3 length: 17 residues. The V gene end was trimmed by 0 bases and the J gene end by 5 bases; junction bases not matched to a gene: 11. The germline gives CDR1 MDHEN, CDR2 SYDVKM. The CDR3 DNA is TGTGCCAGCAGTTTATGGGCGGGACTACACGTTGGAGATACGCAGTATTTT. It yields the protein CASSLWAGLHVGDTQYF.

The rearrangement links TRBV28 to TRBJ2-7, with D uncertain. The germline V and J ends were trimmed by 2 bases and 3 bases, with 8 bases remaining between them. CDR3 size: 13 residues. CDR1 and CDR2 from the germline V gene are MDHEN and SYDVKM. The CDR3 region is CASSLLDGYEQYF. The CDR3 nucleotides read TGTGCCAGCAGTTTACTAGATGGCTACGAGCAGTACTTC.

This clone was seen a single time. The chain has TRBV6-6 and TRBJ1-6, with D possibly matching TRBD1 (6 bases). Germline CDR1 is MNHNY and CDR2 is SVGAGI (reference sequence). V lost 6 bases and J lost 7, with 13 bases in between. The CDR3 is made up of 14 amino acids. DNA of the CDR3: TGTGCCAGCAGATATACAGGGCAGAATTCACCCCTCCACTTT. Protein: CASRYTGQNSPLHF.

This rearrangement joins TRBV7-6 to TRBJ2-5, with D tentatively TRBD2 (7 bases). Trimming shortened V by 5 bases and J by 3 bases, and 19 bases separated the two germline ends. Germline V gives CDR1 SGHVS, CDR2 FNYEAQ. This CDR3 is built from 16 residues. The CDR3 sequence: CASSTTILGGEETQYF. The CDR3 DNA reads TGTGCCAGCAGCACTACGATACTAGGGGGGGAAGAGACCCAGTACTTC.

This sequence joins TRBV7-2 and TRBJ1-2; D is ambiguous. V dropped 1 base and J dropped 5 bases, with 8 bases sitting between them. The CDR3 loop spans 13 amino acids. Germline lookup yields CDR1 SGHTA and CDR2 FQGNSA. The CDR3 sequence: CASSLGLTYGYTF. CDR3 DNA sequence: TGTGCCAGCAGCTTAGGCCTGACATATGGCTACACCTTC.

This sequence joins TRBV7-2 and TRBJ2-1; 7 positions agree with TRBD1. The CDR3 sequence is 15 residues long. Germline trimming cut 8 bases from V and 4 bases from J; bases unmatched to any gene: 11. Germline lookup yields CDR1 SGHTA and CDR2 FQGNSA. CDR3 sequence: CASGVEGGPYNEQFF. CDR3 bases: TGTGCCAGCGGTGTGGAAGGGGGCCCGTACAATGAGCAGTTCTTC.

The J gene is TRBJ1-5, the V gene TRBV11-2; D is unclear. The V gene's germline CDR1 is SGHAT and CDR2 FQNNGV. The V end lost 0 bases, the J end lost 7 bases, and 10 bases lay between the germline ends. This CDR3 is built from 14 residues. The CDR3 region has the DNA TGTGCCAGCAGCTTAGATCCGTGGGGACAGCCCCAGCATTTT. It yields the protein CASSLDPWGQPQHF. Together with reference TRBV11-2 and TRBJ1-5, the CDR3 gives the full variable domain: EAGVAQSPRYKIIEKRQSVAFWCNPISGHATLYWYQQILGQGPKLLIQFQNNGVVDDSQLPKDRFSAERLKGVDSTLKIQPAKLEDSAVYLCASSLDPWGQPQHFGDGTRLSIL.